This record looks at one T cell receptor (beta chain) sequence and its context. This CDR3 contains 16 residues. Germline CDR1 is LNHDA and CDR2 is SQIVND (reference sequence). V dropped 4 bases and J dropped 0; count of bases not matched to a gene: 8. The data belong to a study of shared clonotypes between healthy human individuals. Sorted-subset replicate PCR reactions were performed with approximately 0.2 ug DNA, corresponding to tens of thousands of T cell genomes. Generated by immunoSEQ multiplex PCR, the TCRdb table keeps only in-frame clones and is missing some. Among roughly 2,500,000 clones, 90% to 95% were seen once, and the ten largest hold 0.35% to 0.45%. Naive CD4+ cells were CD45RA-selected; the remaining cells were memory.

The material sequenced was naive CD4+ T cells from PBMCs. The subset: CD45RA+ positively selected. The chain links TRBV19 to TRBJ2-7; 8 nucleotides line up with TRBD2. This clonotype was sampled from a man aged 18 to 35 in good health. Some clones in this sample may be carry-over from other donors' samples. Here the CDR3 DNA reads TGTGCCAGTAGTACGCCTAGCGGGTCTTACTCCTACGAGCAGTACTTC. Its protein product is CASSTPSGSYSYEQYF.